This passage covers 29 T cell receptor beta chains from one sample sequenced in a study of T cells in Graves' hyperthyroidism and ophthalmopathy. TCR beta CDR3 region amplification was performed from RNA transcripts. The primer set for the first-round RT-PCR of the TCR CDR3 was HTBI. Each CDR3 protein is one row after TCRdb ran MiXCR on the multiplex PCR reads. Here the sample spans approximately 600,000 distinct CDR3 sequences, roughly 14% being singletons. The sequenced sample was blood. The receptor source for this set is a woman aged 35 to 49 with Graves' ophthalmopathy.

The rearrangement joins TRBV20-1 to TRBJ2-7, with 14 bases lining up with TRBD2. Germline trimming cut 6 bases from V and 0 bases from J; bases unmatched to any gene: 13. The germline CDR1 and CDR2 sequences are DFQATT and SNEGSKA (reference sequence). This CDR3 is 18 amino acids long. CDR3 DNA: TGCAGTGCCATAAACCCCGGGACTAGCGGGAGCATCTCCTACGAGCAGTACTTC. Translating it yields CSAINPGTSGSISYEQYF.

This clonotype was observed many times. V is TRBV28 and J is TRBJ2-2, with D uncertain. V lost 6 bases to trimming and J lost 2 bases, with 10 bases between them. Looked up from germline, CDR1 is MDHEN and CDR2 is SYDVKM. There are 14 residues in the CDR3. The CDR3 coding sequence is TGTGCCAGCAGGAACGACATCAACACCGGGGAGCTGTTTTTT. Encoded protein: CASRNDINTGELFF.

In its sample, this clonotype was seen many times. CDR3 sequence (DNA): TGTGCTAGTGGTTTGGCCTACGGTTCTAGCGGCTACACAGATACGCAGTATTTT. Encoded protein: CASGLAYGSSGYTDTQYF. The V gene is TRBV12-5, the J gene TRBJ2-3; 7 positions match TRBD2. The J segment lost 2 bases and the V segment lost 1 base, leaving 12 bases of the junction unmatched. Germline V gene sequence: CDR1 LGHNT, CDR2 FRNRAP. This CDR3 has 18 residues.

In this sample, this clonotype turned up many times. The rearrangement links TRBV6-2 or TRBV6-3 to TRBJ1-1; possible D gene TRBD1, 6 bases. Germline V gene lookup returns CDR1 MNHEY and CDR2 SVGEGT. V was clipped by 3 bases and J by 2 bases, with 16 bases between them. CDR3 length: 16 residues. CDR3 protein: CASSYPIRGANTEAFF. The CDR3 nucleotides are TGTGCCAGCAGTTATCCGATACGGGGGGCAAACACTGAAGCTTTCTTT.

This clonotype was counted many times. The chain has TRBV6-2 or TRBV6-3 and TRBJ2-5, with 9 positions matching TRBD1. CDR1 and CDR2 from the germline V gene are MNHEY and SVGEGT. The length of the CDR3 is 17 residues. Trimming at V came to 2 bases and at J to 2 bases, leaving 9 bases not matched to a gene. CDR3: CASSYDRGSAFQETQYF. CDR3 bases: TGTGCCAGCAGTTACGACAGGGGGTCGGCCTTTCAAGAGACCCAGTACTTC.

This clonotype was seen repeatedly, ten times or more. The chain combines TRBV6-2 or TRBV6-3 with TRBJ2-7; D uncertain. Trimming left V 1 base short and J 0 bases short, with 10 bases between. The CDR3 runs 15 residues. Germline V CDR1 and CDR2: MNHEY, SVGEGT. DNA for the CDR3: TGTGCCAGCAGTTACTGGGCTAGAAGCTCCTACGAGCAGTACTTC. Translation: CASSYWARSSYEQYF.

This clonotype was seen repeatedly, ten times or more. The chain recombines TRBV28 with TRBJ2-7; D is undetermined. Germline CDR1 is MDHEN and CDR2 is SYDVKM. V was cut by 5 bases and J by 6 bases, with 11 bases left in between. CDR3 length: 12 amino acids. The chain's CDR3 is CASSPLVREQYF. As DNA, the CDR3 is TGTGCCAGCAGTCCTCTAGTTCGCGAGCAGTACTTC.

Ten or more counts support this clonotype. The rearrangement joins TRBV20-1 to TRBJ2-7; no clear D gene. This CDR3 has 11 residues. CDR1 is DFQATT and CDR2 is SNEGSKA in the germline V gene (reference sequence). V was shortened by 6 bases and J by 4 bases, with 10 bases between the two germline ends. The CDR3 spells CSATDGYEQYF. For the CDR3, the DNA is TGCAGTGCCACGGACGGGTACGAGCAGTACTTC.

This clonotype was observed many times. V gene TRBV12-3 or TRBV12-4 combines with J gene TRBJ2-5; 9 bases agree with TRBD1. V was pared by 7 bases and J by 5 bases, with 5 bases of the junction left unmatched. The CDR3 runs 13 residues. The CDR3 here is CASTLGQGETQYF. The CDR3 DNA is TGTGCCAGCACCCTCGGACAGGGGGAGACCCAGTACTTC.

This clonotype has only a few counts. V is TRBV6-1 and J is TRBJ2-2; 8 bases map to TRBD1. This CDR3 region has 19 residues. The V and J ends lost 2 bases and 0 bases, in that order; junction bases with no gene match: 11. Germline loops: CDR1 MNHNS, CDR2 SASEGT. The CDR3 reads CASSERTGPSLANTGELFF. Written as DNA, the CDR3 is TGTGCCAGCAGTGAAAGGACAGGGCCCTCCTTGGCGAACACCGGGGAGCTGTTTTTT.

The chain recombines TRBV29-1 with TRBJ2-5, with 12 bases identical to TRBD1. The trim removed 6 bases at V and 2 bases at J, leaving 16 bases unmatched. Germline V gives CDR1 SQVTM, CDR2 ANQGSEA. The CDR3 has 18 residues. The CDR3 DNA follows: TGCAGCGTCGATGGGACAGGGGGCGCCGGTGTCCGACAAGAGACCCAGTACTTC. This codes for CSVDGTGGAGVRQETQYF. Supplemented by reference TRBV29-1 and TRBJ2-5, the full variable domain reads SAVISQKPSRDICQRGTSLTIQCQVDSQVTMMFWYRQQPGQSLTLIATANQGSEATYESGFVIDKFPISRPNLTFSTLTVSNMSPEDSSIYLCSVDGTGGAGVRQETQYFGPGTRLLVL.

This clonotype was counted ten times or more. The chain joins TRBV6-2 or TRBV6-3 to TRBJ2-7, with D possibly being TRBD1 (6 bases). Germline CDR1 and CDR2: MNHEY and SVGEGT. The CDR3 totals 14 residues. V was cut by 7 bases and J by 2 bases, with 15 bases left in between. The CDR3 here is CASMDRLLTYEQYF. The CDR3 region has the DNA TGTGCCAGCATGGACAGACTGCTTACCTACGAGCAGTACTTC.

This clonotype was recorded many times. The J gene is TRBJ1-3, the V gene TRBV12-3 or TRBV12-4, with D unresolved. V lost 5 bases, J lost 8 bases, and 7 bases lay in between. The CDR3 spans 11 residues. DNA of the CDR3: TGTGCCAGCAGTCGCTATGACACCATATATTTT. It translates to CASSRYDTIYF.

This clonotype was observed at least ten times. J is TRBJ1-1 and V is TRBV7-9; weak D call: TRBD1 (6 bases). The CDR3 covers 14 residues. The ends were cut back, 6 bases at V and 5 bases at J, with 16 bases in the middle. Germline lookup yields CDR1 SEHNR and CDR2 FQNEAQ (reference sequence). The CDR3 nucleotides are TGTGCCAGCAGTCTTACAGGGTTTGGAACTGAAGCTTTCTTT. Amino acids: CASSLTGFGTEAFF. Together with reference TRBV7-9 and TRBJ1-1, the CDR3 gives the full variable domain: DTGVSQNPRHKITKRGQNVTFRCDPISEHNRLYWYRQTLGQGPEFLTYFQNEAQLEKSRLLSDRFSAERPKGSFSTLEIQRTEQGDSAMYLCASSLTGFGTEAFFGQGTRLTVV.

This clonotype came up many times. The chain has TRBV11-1 and TRBJ2-5; tentatively, D is TRBD2 (6 bases). CDR3 length: 14 amino acids. The V end lost 1 base, the J end lost 5 bases, and 11 bases lay between the germline ends. Germline V gene sequence: CDR1 SGHAT, CDR2 FQDESV (reference sequence). CDR3 nucleotides: TGTGCCAGCAGCTTAGAAGGCGGGAAGGAGACCCAGTACTTC. It translates to CASSLEGGKETQYF.

This clonotype was found many times. The chain uses TRBV29-1 and TRBJ2-7; the D gene is possibly TRBD1 (5 bases). CDR3 length: 14 residues. Germline-derived CDR1 and CDR2 are SQVTM and ANQGSEA. Here the CDR3 DNA reads TGCAACGCGCCCCCTCAGGGAAAATTCTACGAGCAGTACTTC. Protein sequence: CNAPPQGKFYEQYF.

V usage is TRBV7-8 and J usage is TRBJ2-7; no clear D gene. The CDR3 has 14 residues. Between the trimmed V and J ends, which lost 5 bases and 3 bases, there was a span of 14 bases. Germline CDR1 and CDR2: SGHVS and FQNEAQ. The CDR3 reads CASSPFEDVYEQYF. CDR3 sequence (DNA): TGTGCCAGCAGCCCCTTCGAGGATGTCTACGAGCAGTACTTC.

This clonotype was found many times. This rearrangement joins TRBV28 to TRBJ2-5; 7 bases are a match to TRBD2. Germline CDR1 is MDHEN and CDR2 is SYDVKM. The CDR3 loop spans 15 amino acids. V lost 6 bases to trimming and J lost 5 bases; unmatched junction nucleotides: 12. CDR3 loop: CASRPHRAGVETQYF. In DNA form, the CDR3 reads TGTGCCAGCAGACCTCACCGGGCGGGAGTGGAGACCCAGTACTTC. The full variable domain, its missing parts supplied by reference TRBV28 and TRBJ2-5, is DVKVTQSSRYLVKRTGEKVFLECVQDMDHENMFWYRQDPGLGLRLIYFSYDVKMKEKGDIPEGYSVSREKKERFSLILESASTNQTSMYLCASRPHRAGVETQYFGPGTRLLVL.

This clonotype occurred many times. This chain links TRBV4-1 with TRBJ1-2; D is unresolved. CDR1 is MGHRA, CDR2 YSYEKL, per germline. V was shortened by 4 bases and J by 3 bases, with 15 bases between the two germline ends. The CDR3 contains 15 residues. CDR3 loop: CASSPQPSNDYGYTF. DNA for the CDR3: TGCGCCAGCAGCCCCCAACCGTCCAACGACTATGGCTACACCTTC.

The V call is TRBV4-2, the J call TRBJ2-2; 9 bases line up with TRBD2. Germline CDR1 and CDR2: LGHNA and YNFKEQ. This CDR3 is built from 17 residues. Germline trimming cut 1 base from V and 6 bases from J; bases unmatched to any gene: 9. CDR3: CASSQVGSGSWAGELFF. The CDR3 DNA is TGTGCCAGCAGCCAAGTTGGTAGCGGGAGTTGGGCCGGGGAGCTGTTTTTT.

This clonotype showed up just a few times. CDR3 DNA sequence: TGCAGCGTTGATCTTACAGGACAGAACACTGAAGCTTTCTTT. The encoded protein is CSVDLTGQNTEAFF. V is TRBV29-1 and J is TRBJ1-1; D might be TRBD1 (5 bases). V was clipped by 3 bases and J by 1 base, with 12 bases between them. CDR3 length: 14 residues. From germline, CDR1 is SQVTM and CDR2 ANQGSEA.

This clonotype was counted at least ten times. This chain joins TRBV30 and TRBJ2-7, with 10 bases lining up with TRBD2. V dropped 4 bases and J dropped 2; count of bases not matched to a gene: 8. Germline lookup yields CDR1 GTSNPN and CDR2 SVGIG (reference sequence). The CDR3 length is 15 residues. The DNA for the CDR3 is TGTGCCTGGACCCTGGGGCTAGCGGGAGCCTACGAGCAGTACTTC. Its protein product is CAWTLGLAGAYEQYF.

This rearrangement joins TRBV6-2 or TRBV6-3 to TRBJ2-5; the match to TRBD2 covers 7 bases. V trimming: 7 bases; J trimming: 2 bases; junction bases outside the gene matches: 7. The length of the CDR3 is 14 residues. Germline V gives CDR1 MNHEY, CDR2 SVGEGT. CDR3 sequence: CASNERLAQETQYF. The DNA for the CDR3 is TGTGCCAGCAATGAGCGACTAGCACAAGAGACCCAGTACTTC.

This clonotype was counted many times. This chain connects TRBV12-3 or TRBV12-4 to TRBJ1-1; D is uncertain. The CDR3 loop spans 14 amino acids. Trimming cost V 4 bases and J 0 bases, with 9 bases left between them. DNA of the CDR3: TGTGCCAGCAGTTATACGGGTATGAACACTGAAGCTTTCTTT. It codes for CASSYTGMNTEAFF.

There are many counts of this clonotype. The rearrangement links TRBV12-3 or TRBV12-4 to TRBJ1-5; D not certain. The CDR3 runs 12 residues. Trimming shortened V by 7 bases and J by 5 bases, and 9 bases separated the two germline ends. In DNA, the CDR3 is TGTGCCAGCACCCACAGTGATCAGCCCCAGCATTTT. Its protein product is CASTHSDQPQHF.

This clonotype was seen ten or more times. This chain links TRBV2 with TRBJ2-5, with D possibly TRBD1 on 5 matching bases. Between the trimmed V and J ends, which lost 3 bases and 0 bases, there was a span of 11 bases. Germline values: CDR1 SNHLY, CDR2 FYNNEI. The length of the CDR3 is 15 residues. The CDR3 spells CASSETTAYQETQYF. DNA for the CDR3: TGTGCCAGCAGTGAGACGACAGCGTACCAAGAGACCCAGTACTTC.

Ten or more counts support this clonotype. J is TRBJ1-2 and V is TRBV18; no clear D gene. The CDR3 contains 14 residues. CDR1 and CDR2 (germline): KGHSH, LQKENI. The V gene lost 2 bases and the J gene lost 8 bases, with 15 bases spanning the gap. CDR3 loop: CASSPGSGGWGYTF. The CDR3 nucleotides are TGTGCCAGCTCACCAGGCTCCGGTGGTTGGGGCTACACCTTC.

The chain combines TRBV28 with TRBJ2-7; 10 bases are shared with TRBD2. Germline assignment: CDR1 MDHEN and CDR2 SYDVKM. The CDR3 covers 15 residues. V gave up 4 bases and J gave up 3 bases; unmatched junction bases: 6. The CDR3, as DNA: TGTGCCAGCAGTTATATTTGGACTAGCGGCTACGAGCAGTACTTC. It specifies CASSYIWTSGYEQYF.

The chain employs TRBV27 and TRBJ2-5, with 7 bases identical to TRBD1. V was pared by 6 bases and J by 7 bases, with 11 bases of the junction left unmatched. The CDR3 totals 14 residues. Germline V lookup: CDR1 MNHEY, CDR2 SMNVEV (reference sequence). CDR3 bases: TGTGCCAGCAGCTTTGTGGCAGGGGGAGTGACCCAGTACTTC. Amino acid sequence: CASSFVAGGVTQYF.